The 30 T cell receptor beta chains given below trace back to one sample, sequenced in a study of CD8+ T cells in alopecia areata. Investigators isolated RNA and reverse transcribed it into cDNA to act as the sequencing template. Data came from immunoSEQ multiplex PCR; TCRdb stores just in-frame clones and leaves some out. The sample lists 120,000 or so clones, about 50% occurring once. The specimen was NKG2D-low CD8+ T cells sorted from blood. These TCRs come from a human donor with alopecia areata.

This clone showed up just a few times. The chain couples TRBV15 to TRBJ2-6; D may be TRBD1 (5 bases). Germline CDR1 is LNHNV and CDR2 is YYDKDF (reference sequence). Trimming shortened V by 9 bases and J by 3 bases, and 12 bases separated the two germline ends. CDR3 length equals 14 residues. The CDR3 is CATGERVGANVLTF. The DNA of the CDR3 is TGTGCCACAGGGGAAAGGGTTGGGGCCAACGTCCTGACTTTC.

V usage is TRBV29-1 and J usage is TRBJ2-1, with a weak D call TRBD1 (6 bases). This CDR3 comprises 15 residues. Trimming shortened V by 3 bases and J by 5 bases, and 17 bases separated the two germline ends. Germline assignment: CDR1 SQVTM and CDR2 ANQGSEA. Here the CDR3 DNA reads TGCAGCGTTGATCAACAGGGCCGAGGAAACAATGAGCAGTTCTTC. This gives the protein CSVDQQGRGNNEQFF.

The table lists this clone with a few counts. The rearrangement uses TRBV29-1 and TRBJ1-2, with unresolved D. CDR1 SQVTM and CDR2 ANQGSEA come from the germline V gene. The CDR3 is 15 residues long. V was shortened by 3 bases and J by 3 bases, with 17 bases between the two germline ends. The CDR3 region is CSVDFLEDGYYGYTF. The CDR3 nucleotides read TGCAGCGTTGACTTTCTGGAGGACGGATACTATGGCTACACCTTC.

The CDR3 sequence is CSVAGGGSGYTF. DNA of the CDR3: TGCAGCGTTGCGGGCGGAGGCTCTGGCTACACCTTC. The rearrangement uses TRBV29-1 and TRBJ1-2; no firm D call. V dropped 4 bases and J dropped 7 bases, with 13 bases sitting between them. The germline gives CDR1 SQVTM, CDR2 ANQGSEA. This CDR3 spans 12 amino acids.

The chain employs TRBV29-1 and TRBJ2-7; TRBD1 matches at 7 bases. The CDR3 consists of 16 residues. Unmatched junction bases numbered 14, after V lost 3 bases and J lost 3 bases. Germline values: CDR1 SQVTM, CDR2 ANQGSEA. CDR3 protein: CSVEDRGPRGHYEQYF. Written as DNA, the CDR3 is TGCAGCGTTGAGGACAGAGGACCAAGGGGGCACTACGAGCAGTACTTC.

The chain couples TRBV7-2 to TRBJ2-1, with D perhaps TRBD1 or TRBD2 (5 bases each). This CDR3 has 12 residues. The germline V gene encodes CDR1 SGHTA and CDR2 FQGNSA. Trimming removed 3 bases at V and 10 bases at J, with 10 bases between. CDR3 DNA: TGTGCCAGCAGCTTCGGGACCGTCGAGCAGTTCTTC. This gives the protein CASSFGTVEQFF. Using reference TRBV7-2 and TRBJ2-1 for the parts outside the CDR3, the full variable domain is GAGVSQSPSNKVTEKGKDVELRCDPISGHTALYWYRQSLGQGLEFLIYFQGNSAPDKSGLPSDRFSAERTGGSVSTLTIQRTQQEDSAVYLCASSFGTVEQFFGPGTRLTVL.

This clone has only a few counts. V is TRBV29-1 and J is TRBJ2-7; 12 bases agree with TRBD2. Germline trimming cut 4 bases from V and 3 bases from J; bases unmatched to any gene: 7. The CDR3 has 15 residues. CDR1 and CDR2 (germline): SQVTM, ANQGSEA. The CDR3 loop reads CSVVTGTSGLYEQYF. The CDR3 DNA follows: TGCAGCGTTGTAACCGGGACTAGCGGGCTCTACGAGCAGTACTTC.

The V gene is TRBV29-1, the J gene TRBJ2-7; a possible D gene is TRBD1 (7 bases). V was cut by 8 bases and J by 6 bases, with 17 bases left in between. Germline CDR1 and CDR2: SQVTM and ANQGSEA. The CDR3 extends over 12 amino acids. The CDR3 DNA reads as TGCAGCTCGGGGCAGGGGGGCTTCGAGCAGTACTTC. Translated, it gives CSSGQGGFEQYF.

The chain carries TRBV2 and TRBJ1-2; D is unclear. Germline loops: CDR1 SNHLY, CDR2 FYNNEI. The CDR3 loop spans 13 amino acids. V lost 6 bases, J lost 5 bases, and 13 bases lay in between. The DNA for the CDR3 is TGTGCCAGCAGAAACCTTCAAGAATATGGCTACACCTTC. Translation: CASRNLQEYGYTF.

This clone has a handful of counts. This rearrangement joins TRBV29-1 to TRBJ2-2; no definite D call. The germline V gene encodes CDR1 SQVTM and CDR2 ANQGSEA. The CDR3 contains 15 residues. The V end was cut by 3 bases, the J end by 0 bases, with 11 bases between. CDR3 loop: CSVELAPANTGELFF. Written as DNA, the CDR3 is TGCAGCGTTGAGCTGGCGCCCGCGAACACCGGGGAGCTGTTTTTT.

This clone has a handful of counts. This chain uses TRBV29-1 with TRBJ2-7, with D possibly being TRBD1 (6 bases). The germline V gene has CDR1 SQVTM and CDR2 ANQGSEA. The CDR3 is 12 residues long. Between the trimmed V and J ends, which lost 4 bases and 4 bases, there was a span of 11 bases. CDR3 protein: CSVVYQGYEQYF. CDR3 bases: TGCAGCGTTGTTTATCAGGGGTACGAGCAGTACTTC.

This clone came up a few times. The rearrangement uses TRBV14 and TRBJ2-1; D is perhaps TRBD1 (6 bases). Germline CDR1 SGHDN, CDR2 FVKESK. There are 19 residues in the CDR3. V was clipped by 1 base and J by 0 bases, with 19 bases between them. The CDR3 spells CASSQVSWKGESSYNEQFF. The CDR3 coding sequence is TGTGCCAGCAGCCAAGTGTCTTGGAAGGGGGAAAGCTCCTACAATGAGCAGTTCTTC.

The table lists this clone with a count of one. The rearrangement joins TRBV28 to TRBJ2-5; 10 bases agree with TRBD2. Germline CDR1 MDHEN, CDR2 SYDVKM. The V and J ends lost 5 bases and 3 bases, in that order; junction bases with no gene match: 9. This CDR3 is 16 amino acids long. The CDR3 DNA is TGTGCCAGCAGTCCCCCTCTAGCGGGAGTAGAAGAGACCCAGTACTTC. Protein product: CASSPPLAGVEETQYF.

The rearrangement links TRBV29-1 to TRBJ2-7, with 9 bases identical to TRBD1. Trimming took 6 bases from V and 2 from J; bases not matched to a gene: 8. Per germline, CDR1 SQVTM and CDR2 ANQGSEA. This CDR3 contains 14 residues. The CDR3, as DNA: TGCAGCGTCGTCGACCGGGACAGGGCCTACGAGCAGTACTTC. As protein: CSVVDRDRAYEQYF.

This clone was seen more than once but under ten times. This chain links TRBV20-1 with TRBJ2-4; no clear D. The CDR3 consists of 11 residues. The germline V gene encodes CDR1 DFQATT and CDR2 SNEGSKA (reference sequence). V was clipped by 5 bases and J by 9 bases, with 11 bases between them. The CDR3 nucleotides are TGCAGTGCTCCTTCCGACCGCATTCAGTACTTC. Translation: CSAPSDRIQYF.

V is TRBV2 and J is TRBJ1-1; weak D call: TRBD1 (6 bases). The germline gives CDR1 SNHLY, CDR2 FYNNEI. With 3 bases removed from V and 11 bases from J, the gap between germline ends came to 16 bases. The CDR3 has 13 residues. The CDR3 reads CASSDVGGRVAFF. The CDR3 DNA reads TGTGCCAGCAGTGATGTAGGGGGGCGCGTTGCTTTCTTT.

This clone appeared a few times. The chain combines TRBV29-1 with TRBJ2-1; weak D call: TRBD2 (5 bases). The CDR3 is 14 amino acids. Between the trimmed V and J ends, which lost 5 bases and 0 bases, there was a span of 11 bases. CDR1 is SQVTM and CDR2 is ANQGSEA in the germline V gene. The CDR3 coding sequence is TGCAGCGTTTCCAGCGGAAGCTCCTACAATGAGCAGTTCTTC. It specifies CSVSSGSSYNEQFF.

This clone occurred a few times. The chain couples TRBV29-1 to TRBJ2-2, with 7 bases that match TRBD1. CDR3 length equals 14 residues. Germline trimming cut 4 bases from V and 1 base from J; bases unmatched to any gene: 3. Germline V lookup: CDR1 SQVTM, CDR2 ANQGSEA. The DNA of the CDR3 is TGCAGCGTTGTTGGGGACAGGAACACCGGGGAGCTGTTTTTT. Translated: CSVVGDRNTGELFF.

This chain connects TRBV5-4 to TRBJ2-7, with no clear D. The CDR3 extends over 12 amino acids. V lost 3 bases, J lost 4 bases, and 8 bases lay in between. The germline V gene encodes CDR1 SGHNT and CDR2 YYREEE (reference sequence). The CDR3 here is CASSSPGYEQYF. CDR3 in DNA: TGTGCCAGCAGCTCCCCGGGTTACGAGCAGTACTTC.

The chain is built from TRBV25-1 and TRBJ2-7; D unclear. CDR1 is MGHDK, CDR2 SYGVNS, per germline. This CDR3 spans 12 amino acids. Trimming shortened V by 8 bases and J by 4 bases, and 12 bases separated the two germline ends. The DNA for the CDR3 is TGTGCCAGCGGGCCGGGCTATTACGAGCAGTACTTC. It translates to CASGPGYYEQYF.

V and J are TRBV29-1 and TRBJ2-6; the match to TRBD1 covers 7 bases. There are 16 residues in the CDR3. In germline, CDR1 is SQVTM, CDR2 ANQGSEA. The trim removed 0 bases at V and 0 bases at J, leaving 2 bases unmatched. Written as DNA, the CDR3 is TGCAGCGTTGAAGAAAGGGACAGCTCTGGGGCCAACGTCCTGACTTTC. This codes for CSVEERDSSGANVLTF.

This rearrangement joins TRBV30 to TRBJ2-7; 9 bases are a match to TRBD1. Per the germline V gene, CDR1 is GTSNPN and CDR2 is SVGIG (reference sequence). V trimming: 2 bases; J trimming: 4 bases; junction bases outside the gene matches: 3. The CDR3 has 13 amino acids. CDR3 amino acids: CAWSSGQGYEQYF. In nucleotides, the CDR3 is TGTGCCTGGAGTTCAGGACAGGGGTACGAGCAGTACTTC.

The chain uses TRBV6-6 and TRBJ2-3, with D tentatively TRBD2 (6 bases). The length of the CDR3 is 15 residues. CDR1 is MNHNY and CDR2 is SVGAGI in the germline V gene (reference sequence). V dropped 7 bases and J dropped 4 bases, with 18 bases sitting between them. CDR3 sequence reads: CASNLRDSLADTQYF. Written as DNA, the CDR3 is TGTGCCAGCAACCTCCGGGACTCCTTGGCAGATACGCAGTATTTT.

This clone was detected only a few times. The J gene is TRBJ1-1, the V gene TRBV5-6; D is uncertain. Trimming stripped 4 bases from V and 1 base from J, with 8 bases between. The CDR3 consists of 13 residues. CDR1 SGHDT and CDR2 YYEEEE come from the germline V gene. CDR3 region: CASSKVGNTEAFF. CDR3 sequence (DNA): TGTGCCAGCAGCAAAGTGGGGAACACTGAAGCTTTCTTT.

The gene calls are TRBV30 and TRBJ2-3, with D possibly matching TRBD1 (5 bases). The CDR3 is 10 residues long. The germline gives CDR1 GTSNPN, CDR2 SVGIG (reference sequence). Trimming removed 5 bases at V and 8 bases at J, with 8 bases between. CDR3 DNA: TGTGCCTGGGGCCAGGGTACGCAGTATTTT. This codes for CAWGQGTQYF.

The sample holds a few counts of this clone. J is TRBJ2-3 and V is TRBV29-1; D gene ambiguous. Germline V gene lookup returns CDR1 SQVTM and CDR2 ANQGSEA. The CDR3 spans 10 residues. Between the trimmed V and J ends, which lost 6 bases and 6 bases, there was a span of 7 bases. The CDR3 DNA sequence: TGCAGCGTACTATGGGATACGCAGTATTTT. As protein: CSVLWDTQYF.

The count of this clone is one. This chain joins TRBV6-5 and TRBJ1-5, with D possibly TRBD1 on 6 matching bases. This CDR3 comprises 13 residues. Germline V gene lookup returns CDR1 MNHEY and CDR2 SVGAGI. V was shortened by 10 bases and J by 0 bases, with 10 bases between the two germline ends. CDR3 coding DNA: TGTGCCACCGGGACACCTAGCAATCAGCCCCAGCATTTT. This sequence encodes CATGTPSNQPQHF.

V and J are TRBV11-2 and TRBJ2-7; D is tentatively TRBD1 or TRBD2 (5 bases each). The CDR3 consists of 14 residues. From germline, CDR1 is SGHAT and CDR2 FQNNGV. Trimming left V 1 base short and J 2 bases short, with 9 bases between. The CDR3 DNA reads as TGTGCCAGCAGCTTAGGTGAGGGGCCCTACGAGCAGTACTTC. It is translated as CASSLGEGPYEQYF.

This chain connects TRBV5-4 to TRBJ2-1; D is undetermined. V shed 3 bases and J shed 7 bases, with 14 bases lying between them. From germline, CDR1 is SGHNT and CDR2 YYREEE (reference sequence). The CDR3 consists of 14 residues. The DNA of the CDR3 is TGTGCCAGCAGCTCTAGTCAGTCGTGGAATGAGCAGTTCTTC. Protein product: CASSSSQSWNEQFF.

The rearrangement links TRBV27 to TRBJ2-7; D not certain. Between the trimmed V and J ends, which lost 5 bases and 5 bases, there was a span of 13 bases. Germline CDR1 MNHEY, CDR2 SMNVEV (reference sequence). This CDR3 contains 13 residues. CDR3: CASSGPLGDEQYF. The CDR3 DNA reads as TGTGCCAGCAGTGGGCCCCTCGGAGACGAGCAGTACTTC.